Listed below are T cell receptor beta chains from one sample, sequenced in a study of PD-L1 blockade in urothelial cancer. Data came from immunoSEQ multiplex PCR; TCRdb stores just in-frame clones and leaves some out. Of roughly 30,000 clones listed, 80% to 90% are singletons. The material was PBMCs, obtained around atezolizumab (anti-PD-L1) treatment. The receptor set was obtained from an older man with urothelial cancer. Both conserved end residues are part of each CDR3. The order of the fields is D gene, J gene, V gene, clone size, CDR3 protein, CDR3 DNA. D genes are given only for firm matches. Not all rows give a size; the values are once, few, many and, for expanded clones, a class.

d_call: NA; j_call: TRBJ1-2; v_call: TRBV29-1; clone_size: NA; cdr3_aa: CSVTGSSYGYTF; cdr3_nt: TGCAGCGTTACAGGGTCGTCCTATGGCTACACCTTC
d_call: NA; j_call: TRBJ2-6; v_call: TRBV6-1; clone_size: NA; cdr3_aa: CASREGGGANVLTF; cdr3_nt: TGTGCCAGCAGGGAGGGAGGTGGGGCCAACGTCCTGACTTTC
d_call: NA; j_call: TRBJ1-2; v_call: TRBV5-6; clone_size: NA; cdr3_aa: CASSLFGGEDGYTF; cdr3_nt: TGTGCCAGCAGCTTGTTCGGGGGGGAAGATGGCTACACCTTC
d_call: TRBD1; j_call: TRBJ1-1; v_call: TRBV5-4; clone_size: NA; cdr3_aa: CASSLPHGQGATEAFF; cdr3_nt: TGTGCCAGCAGCTTGCCCCATGGACAGGGGGCAACTGAAGCTTTCTTT
d_call: NA; j_call: TRBJ1-3; v_call: TRBV14; clone_size: NA; cdr3_aa: CASRGVETGNSGNTIYF; cdr3_nt: TGTGCCAGCCGGGGTGTTGAAACAGGGAACTCTGGAAACACCATATATTTT
d_call: NA; j_call: TRBJ2-2; v_call: TRBV2; clone_size: NA; cdr3_aa: CASSEQGAKGGELFF; cdr3_nt: TGTGCCAGCAGTGAACAAGGGGCTAAGGGCGGGGAGCTGTTTTTT
d_call: TRBD1; j_call: TRBJ1-5; v_call: TRBV4-2; clone_size: NA; cdr3_aa: CASSQAKGADHNQPQHF; cdr3_nt: TGTGCCAGCAGCCAAGCGAAGGGGGCCGACCACAATCAGCCCCAGCATTTT
d_call: NA; j_call: TRBJ2-3; v_call: TRBV5-1; clone_size: NA; cdr3_aa: CASLRGGVNVTDTQYF; cdr3_nt: TGCGCCAGCCTCCGAGGCGGGGTCAATGTCACAGATACGCAGTATTTT
d_call: TRBD1; j_call: TRBJ1-2; v_call: TRBV6-6; clone_size: once; cdr3_aa: CASSYSDRGYGYTF; cdr3_nt: TGTGCCAGCAGTTACTCGGACAGGGGCTATGGCTACACCTTC
d_call: TRBD1; j_call: TRBJ2-2; v_call: TRBV7-7; clone_size: few; cdr3_aa: CASSPGQVDGELFF; cdr3_nt: TGTGCCAGCAGCCCGGGACAGGTGGACGGGGAGCTGTTTTTT
d_call: TRBD2; j_call: TRBJ2-7; v_call: TRBV10-2; clone_size: NA; cdr3_aa: CASSESPSGISYEQYF; cdr3_nt: TGCGCCAGCAGTGAGTCCCCCAGCGGGATATCCTACGAGCAGTACTTC
d_call: TRBD1; j_call: TRBJ2-5; v_call: TRBV15; clone_size: NA; cdr3_aa: CATSRAQGAQETQYF; cdr3_nt: TGTGCCACCAGCAGAGCACAGGGGGCCCAAGAGACCCAGTACTTC
d_call: NA; j_call: TRBJ2-7; v_call: TRBV11-2; clone_size: NA; cdr3_aa: CASSLGAGSVPYEQYF; cdr3_nt: TGTGCCAGCAGCTTAGGAGCCGGGAGTGTCCCCTACGAGCAGTACTTC
d_call: TRBD2; j_call: TRBJ2-7; v_call: TRBV11-2; clone_size: once; cdr3_aa: CASSSLWSTGGEQYF; cdr3_nt: TGTGCCAGCAGCTCCCTTTGGTCCACGGGGGGCGAGCAGTACTTC
d_call: TRBD1; j_call: TRBJ2-7; v_call: TRBV5-5; clone_size: NA; cdr3_aa: CASSFTPTGQFYEQYF; cdr3_nt: TGTGCCAGCAGCTTCACCCCGACAGGGCAGTTCTACGAGCAGTACTTC
d_call: TRBD1; j_call: TRBJ1-1; v_call: TRBV2; clone_size: NA; cdr3_aa: CASSVDRGRGTEAFF; cdr3_nt: TGTGCCAGCAGTGTGGACAGGGGAAGAGGCACTGAAGCTTTCTTT
d_call: TRBD1; j_call: TRBJ1-4; v_call: TRBV6-1; clone_size: NA; cdr3_aa: CASSRRTGREEKLFF; cdr3_nt: TGTGCCAGCAGTCGAAGGACAGGGCGGGAAGAAAAACTGTTTTTT
d_call: TRBD1; j_call: TRBJ2-2; v_call: TRBV19; clone_size: once; cdr3_aa: CASIGRDRYTGELFF; cdr3_nt: TGTGCCAGTATAGGACGGGACAGGTACACCGGGGAGCTGTTTTTT
d_call: TRBD2; j_call: TRBJ2-1; v_call: TRBV15; clone_size: NA; cdr3_aa: CATSRAAREGREQFF; cdr3_nt: TGTGCCACCAGCAGAGCAGCGCGGGAGGGCCGTGAGCAGTTCTTC
d_call: NA; j_call: TRBJ2-7; v_call: TRBV18; clone_size: NA; cdr3_aa: CASSPATARDEQYF; cdr3_nt: TGTGCCAGCTCACCAGCCACGGCGAGGGACGAGCAGTACTTC
d_call: TRBD2; j_call: TRBJ2-1; v_call: TRBV5-4; clone_size: NA; cdr3_aa: CASSGGLAGGRVTHEQFF; cdr3_nt: TGTGCCAGCAGCGGGGGACTAGCGGGAGGGAGGGTTACCCATGAGCAGTTCTTC
d_call: TRBD1; j_call: TRBJ2-1; v_call: TRBV28; clone_size: NA; cdr3_aa: CASSRTGGGYNEQFF; cdr3_nt: TGTGCCAGCAGTAGAACAGGGGGCGGGTACAATGAGCAGTTCTTC
d_call: NA; j_call: TRBJ1-2; v_call: TRBV5-1; clone_size: NA; cdr3_aa: CASSLGGGLDYGYTF; cdr3_nt: TGCGCCAGCAGCTTGGGGGGGGGATTGGACTATGGCTACACCTTC
d_call: TRBD1; j_call: TRBJ1-2; v_call: TRBV5-1; clone_size: NA; cdr3_aa: CASSQAGQGDGYTF; cdr3_nt: TGCGCCAGCAGCCAAGCTGGACAGGGGGATGGCTACACCTTC
d_call: NA; j_call: TRBJ2-7; v_call: TRBV14; clone_size: NA; cdr3_aa: CASSHGTRIEQYF; cdr3_nt: TGTGCCAGCAGCCACGGAACTAGGATCGAGCAGTACTTC
d_call: NA; j_call: TRBJ2-4; v_call: TRBV21-1; clone_size: once; cdr3_aa: CASNNYSGLAKNIQYF; cdr3_nt: TGTGCCAGCAACAATTATAGCGGCTTAGCCAAAAACATTCAGTACTTC
d_call: TRBD2; j_call: TRBJ2-7; v_call: TRBV4-1; clone_size: NA; cdr3_aa: CASSQDMRGLAVAYEQYF; cdr3_nt: TGCGCCAGCAGCCAAGATATGAGGGGACTAGCCGTGGCCTACGAGCAGTACTTC
d_call: NA; j_call: TRBJ1-5; v_call: TRBV27; clone_size: few; cdr3_aa: CASSLSMAGGSPQHF; cdr3_nt: TGTGCCAGCAGTTTATCGATGGCAGGAGGTTCTCCCCAGCATTTT
d_call: NA; j_call: TRBJ1-1; v_call: TRBV5-6; clone_size: NA; cdr3_aa: CASSFGENTEAFF; cdr3_nt: TGTGCCAGCAGCTTTGGAGAGAACACTGAAGCTTTCTTT
d_call: NA; j_call: TRBJ2-4; v_call: TRBV5-6; clone_size: NA; cdr3_aa: CASSTDLGNIQYF; cdr3_nt: TGTGCCAGCAGCACAGATTTGGGAAACATTCAGTACTTC